This T cell receptor beta chain is from a study of T-cell memory formation after mild COVID-19. Constant-segment primers were used for 5'RACE, and the resulting TCR alpha and TCR beta cDNA libraries carried sample barcodes and UMIs. Via MiXCR, TCRdb re-called the 5' RACE reads, giving one row per CDR3 protein. The sample has over 150,000 distinct CDR3 sequences, 20% to 25% seen once. This clonotype was sampled from an adult woman who had mild COVID-19 (a few samples of this study predate the infection). Cell type and time point are not known. The specimen was PBMCs or a T cell subset sorted from them (not recorded which).

DNA for the CDR3: TGTGCCAGCAGCTTGGCGGACAGGGTATTCTATGGCTACACCTTC. Protein sequence: CASSLADRVFYGYTF. The J gene is TRBJ1-2, the V gene TRBV5-5, with 8 bases fitting TRBD1. Looked up from germline, CDR1 is SGHKS and CDR2 is YYEKEE (reference sequence). This CDR3 is built from 15 residues. V dropped 0 bases and J dropped 4; count of bases not matched to a gene: 5.